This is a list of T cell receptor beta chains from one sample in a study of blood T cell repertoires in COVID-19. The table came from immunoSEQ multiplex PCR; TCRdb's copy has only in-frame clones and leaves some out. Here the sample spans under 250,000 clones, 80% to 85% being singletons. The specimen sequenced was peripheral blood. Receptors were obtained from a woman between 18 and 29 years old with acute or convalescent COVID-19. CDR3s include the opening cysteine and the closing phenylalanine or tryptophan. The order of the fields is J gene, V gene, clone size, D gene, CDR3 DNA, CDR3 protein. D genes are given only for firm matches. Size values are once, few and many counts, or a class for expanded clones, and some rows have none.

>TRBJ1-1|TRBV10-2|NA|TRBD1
TGCGCCAGCTCTAATGTCCACAGGGGGGAAACTGAAGCTTTCTTT
CASSNVHRGETEAFF
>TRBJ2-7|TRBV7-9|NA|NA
TGTGCCAGCAGCTCATACCGGAGCTCCTACGAGCAGTACTTC
CASSSYRSSYEQYF
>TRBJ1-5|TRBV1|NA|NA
TGCACCAGCAGCTACAGGGGCAATCAGCCCCAGCATTTT
CTSSYRGNQPQHF
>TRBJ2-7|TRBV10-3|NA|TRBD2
TGTGCCATCGCGAGCGGGACCCGCTACGAGCAGTACTTC
CAIASGTRYEQYF
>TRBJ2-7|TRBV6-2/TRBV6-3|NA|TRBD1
TGTGCCAGCAGCTCAAAGAAGGGACAGGGAAGCTCCTACGAGCAGTACTTC
CASSSKKGQGSSYEQYF
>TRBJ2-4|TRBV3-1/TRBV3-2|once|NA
TGTGCCAGCAGCCAAGATCTGGGGGCGAAAAAAAACATTCAGTACTTC
CASSQDLGAKKNIQYF
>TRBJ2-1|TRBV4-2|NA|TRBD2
TGTGCCAGCAGCCAACTTAGCGGGAGGGAGCAGTTCTTC
CASSQLSGREQFF
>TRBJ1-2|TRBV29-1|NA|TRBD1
TGCAGCGTTGGAGGACAGGATGGCTACACCTTC
CSVGGQDGYTF
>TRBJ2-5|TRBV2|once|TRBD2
TGTGCCAGCAGTGAAGAGAGCGGGAGGCTCGTGGAGACCCAGTACTTC
CASSEESGRLVETQYF
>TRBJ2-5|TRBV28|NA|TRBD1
TGTGCCAGCAGTTCGCAGGGGGCAAAAGAGACCCAGTACTTC
CASSSQGAKETQYF
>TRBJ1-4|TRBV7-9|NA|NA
TGTGCCAGCAGCGCCCCCGGGCGGGATGAAAAACTGTTTTTT
CASSAPGRDEKLFF
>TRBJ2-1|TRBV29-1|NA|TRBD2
TGCAGCGTTGTGGTAGCGGGAGATGGTGAGCAGTTCTTC
CSVVVAGDGEQFF
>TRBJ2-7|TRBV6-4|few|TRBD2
TGTGCCAGCAGTGCCGGGACTAGCGGCCCCTACGAGCAGTACTTC
CASSAGTSGPYEQYF
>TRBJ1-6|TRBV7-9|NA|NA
TGTGCCAGCACCGTCGGGGGGATAGGTAATTCACCCCTCCACTTT
CASTVGGIGNSPLHF
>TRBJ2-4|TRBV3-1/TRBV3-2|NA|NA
TGTGCCAGCAGCCAAGATTATCTAGCGTCGCTAGCCAAAAACATTCAGTACTTC
CASSQDYLASLAKNIQYF
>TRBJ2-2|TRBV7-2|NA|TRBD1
TGTGCCAGCAGCCCTAGTTGGACAGGGCAGAACACCGGGGAGCTGTTTTTT
CASSPSWTGQNTGELFF
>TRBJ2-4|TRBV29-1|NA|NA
TGCAGCGTTGACCTTGATAGAAGAAGGTACTTC
CSVDLDRRRYF
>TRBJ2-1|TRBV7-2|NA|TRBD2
TGTGCCAGCAGCTTAGCGGGACTAGCGGCGTCCTACAATGAGCAGTTCTTC
CASSLAGLAASYNEQFF
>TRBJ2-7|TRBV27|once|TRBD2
TGTGCCAGCCGGGTGGGGACTAGTCTGTACGAGCAGTACTTC
CASRVGTSLYEQYF
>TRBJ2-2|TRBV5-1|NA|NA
TGCGCCAGCAGCTTACAAACCGGGGAGCTGTTTTTT
CASSLQTGELFF
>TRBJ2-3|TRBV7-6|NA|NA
TGTGCCAGCAGCTTACGTCCCCCAGGGCAGGCCGAATTGGGCCCAGATACGCAGTATTTT
CASSLRPPGQAELGPDTQYF
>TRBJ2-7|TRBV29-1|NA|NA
TGCAGCGTTGAAGCGGCCAGGGGCCTTAGCTCCTACGAGCAGTACTTC
CSVEAARGLSSYEQYF
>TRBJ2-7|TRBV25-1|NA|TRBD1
TGTGCCAGCAGCCCAACCACCGGGACAGCAACCTACGAGCAGTACTTC
CASSPTTGTATYEQYF
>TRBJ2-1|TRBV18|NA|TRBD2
TGTGCCAGCTCAGCCCTAGCGGGAACCTACAATGAGCAGTTCTTC
CASSALAGTYNEQFF
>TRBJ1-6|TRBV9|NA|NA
TGTGCCAGCAGCGTAGATCCAGGGTTTAATTCACCCCTCCACTTT
CASSVDPGFNSPLHF
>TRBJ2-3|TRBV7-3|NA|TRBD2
TGTGCCAGCAGCTTAAGGCACCTTCACGGGTCGGGGACTAGCGGGACTTATGGCACAGATACGCAGTATTTT
CASSLRHLHGSGTSGTYGTDTQYF
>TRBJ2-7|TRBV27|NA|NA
TGTGCCAGCAGTTTACGGGGGTTTTCCTACGAGCAGTACTTC
CASSLRGFSYEQYF
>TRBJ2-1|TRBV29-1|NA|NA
TGCAGCGTTGGTGACGAGGGCTCCTACAATGAGCAGTTCTTC
CSVGDEGSYNEQFF
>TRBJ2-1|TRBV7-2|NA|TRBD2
TGTGCCAGCAGCCCCCAAGATCCGGGACTAGGTGAGCAGTTCTTC
CASSPQDPGLGEQFF
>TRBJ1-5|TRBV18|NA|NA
TGTGCCAGCTCACGTTTGGCCAATCAGCCCCAGCATTTT
CASSRLANQPQHF
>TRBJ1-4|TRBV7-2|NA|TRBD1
TGTGCCAGCAGCTTAGGAGGGCAGGGGGGTGAAAAACTGTTTTTT
CASSLGGQGGEKLFF
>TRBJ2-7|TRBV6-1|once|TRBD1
TGTGCCAGCAGTGAAGCTGGACAGGGTCCCTCCTACGAGCAGTACTTC
CASSEAGQGPSYEQYF
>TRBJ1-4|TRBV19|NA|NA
TGTGCCAGTACCCGGCGGCAGACTAATGAAAAACTGTTTTTT
CASTRRQTNEKLFF
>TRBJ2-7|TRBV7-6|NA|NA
TGTGCCAGCAGCTTAGGCGACGAGCAGTACTTC
CASSLGDEQYF
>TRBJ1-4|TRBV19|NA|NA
TGTGCCCCCCGTAGACAGGAAAATTCTGCAACTAATGAAAAACTGTTTTTT
CAPRRQENSATNEKLFF
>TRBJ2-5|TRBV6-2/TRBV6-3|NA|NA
TGTGCCAGCAGTTACGGCCGACTAGGACTAGAGACCCAGTACTTC
CASSYGRLGLETQYF